The present entry profiles one TCR beta chain with its context. Its antigen is unidentified. Peripheral blood came from all dose cohorts at three timepoints. The sample belongs to a study of OX40 agonist ivuxolimab in advanced cancers. Clones were read by immunoSEQ multiplex PCR, and TCRdb kept only the in-frame ones, dropping some. The sample shows over 75,000 clones, 90% of them seen only once. Study-level findings and limits: Partial responders receiving 0.1-3.0 mg/kg showed among the lowest clonal expansion.

The sequence was collected from an adult with an advanced solid tumor such as melanoma, head and neck, liver or kidney cancer. The starting material was CD4+ or CD8+ T cells sorted from blood, obtained in a trial of the OX40 agonist ivuxolimab.

CDR3 in DNA: TGTGCCTGGAGTCTAGCGGCCCACGCCTACAATGAGCAGTTCTTC. It yields the protein CAWSLAAHAYNEQFF. The chain has TRBV30 and TRBJ2-1; 7 bases agree with TRBD2. Germline CDR1 and CDR2: GTSNPN and SVGIG (reference sequence). The CDR3 covers 15 residues. V was clipped by 2 bases and J by 2 bases; unmatched bases: 6.